The next 8 T cell receptor beta chains were all read from a single sample in a study of regulatory T cells in long-lasting Graves disease. Regarding time point: newly diagnosed GD, antithyroid drugs for less than 3 months. Following extraction of RNA from PBMCs, that RNA was used to make the TCR library. Libraries of TCR beta came from iRepertoire HTBI primers plus Arm-PCR of CDR3 regions. TCRdb itself ran the multiplex PCR reads through MiXCR, one entry per CDR3 protein. The sample includes hundreds of thousands of distinct CDR3 sequences, approximately 15% of them seen just once. Separately, the same data were catalogued under a study of T cells in Graves' hyperthyroidism and ophthalmopathy.

The sample was peripheral blood mononuclear cells (PBMCs), taken at new diagnosis, from a patient treated with antithyroid drugs. These receptors originate from a man aged 40-49 years with Graves disease.

This clonotype was detected many times. The J gene is TRBJ1-1, the V gene TRBV20-1, with D perhaps matching TRBD1 (5 bases). There are 15 residues in the CDR3. CDR1 DFQATT and CDR2 SNEGSKA come from the germline V gene (reference sequence). V was pared by 0 bases and J by 2 bases, with 13 bases between. CDR3 region: CSARDGGYRNTEAFF. CDR3 bases: TGCAGTGCTAGAGATGGGGGGTACAGAAACACTGAAGCTTTCTTT.

This clonotype was observed a handful of times. The chain carries TRBV28 and TRBJ1-2; 7 bases align to TRBD1. Trimming at V came to 1 base and at J to 14 bases, leaving 10 bases not matched to a gene. This CDR3 region has 13 residues. Germline lookup yields CDR1 MDHEN and CDR2 SYDVKM. CDR3 nucleotide sequence: TGTGCCAGCAGTTTATTCCAGACAGGGCAAGGAACCTTC. This sequence encodes CASSLFQTGQGTF.

On this clonotype: This may be a read error: a much more frequent sequence differs by one nucleotide. Without the conserved terminal phenylalanine or tryptophan, this CDR3 likely stems from a read error. The chain employs TRBV29-1 and TRBJ1-6; 7 bases line up with TRBD1. CDR3 length: 13 residues. Per the germline V gene, CDR1 is SQVTM and CDR2 is ANQGSEA. The J segment lost 7 bases and the V segment lost 4 bases, leaving 4 bases of the junction unmatched. CDR3 DNA: TGCAGCGTTGCAGGGACAGCAAATTCACCCCTCCACTCT. Translating it yields CSVAGTANSPLHS.

This clonotype was seen ten or more times. V and J are TRBV7-8 and TRBJ1-5, with a possible D match to TRBD1 (5 bases). Trimming left V 1 base short and J 0 bases short, with 13 bases between. The germline gives CDR1 SGHVS, CDR2 FQNEAQ. This CDR3 has 17 amino acids. The DNA for the CDR3 is TGTGCCAGCAGCTTAGAAGGAGTGGGGCCTAGCAATCAGCCCCAGCATTTT. Translation gives CASSLEGVGPSNQPQHF. The entire variable domain, with the rest obtained from reference TRBV7-8 and TRBJ1-5, is as follows: GAGVSQSPRYKVAKRGQDVALRCDPISGHVSLFWYQQALGQGPEFLTYFQNEAQLDKSGLPSDRFFAERPEGSVSTLKIQRTQQEDSAVYLCASSLEGVGPSNQPQHFGDGTRLSIL.

This clonotype was detected many times. The chain joins TRBV28 to TRBJ2-1, with 9 positions matching TRBD2. V shed 6 bases, J shed 3 bases, and the junction held 9 bases outside the gene matches. The CDR3 is 16 amino acids. Germline V lookup: CDR1 MDHEN, CDR2 SYDVKM. The CDR3 DNA reads TGTGCCAGCAGCCTACCGTCTAGCGGGGTCTACAATGAGCAGTTCTTC. Translation gives CASSLPSSGVYNEQFF.

This clonotype was seen at least ten times. This sequence joins TRBV12-3 or TRBV12-4 and TRBJ2-7; 8 bases fit TRBD1. The length of the CDR3 is 18 residues. The V segment lost 7 bases and the J segment 0 bases; nucleotides outside the gene matches: 17. In nucleotides, the CDR3 is TGTGCCAGCACGCCACCTAGACAGGGGTTCAATGGCTCCTACGAGCAGTACTTC. Protein product: CASTPPRQGFNGSYEQYF.

The chain couples TRBV30 to TRBJ2-1; TRBD2 matches at 7 bases. The germline CDR1 and CDR2 sequences are GTSNPN and SVGIG (reference sequence). CDR3 length: 15 residues. With V trimmed by 3 bases and J by 4 bases, 9 bases remained unmatched. As DNA, the CDR3 is TGTGCCTGGAGCGAAGCGGGATATTCATACAATGAGCAGTTCTTC. Amino acid sequence: CAWSEAGYSYNEQFF.

The chain links TRBV9 to TRBJ2-1, with D perhaps matching TRBD1 or TRBD2 (5 bases each). The CDR3 runs to 14 residues. The V end was cut by 3 bases, the J end by 10 bases, with 17 bases between. Germline CDR1 is SGDLS and CDR2 is YYNGEE. DNA for the CDR3: TGTGCCAGCAGCGGGGGGTCCGGGTGGCGGGAGCAGTTCTTC. It specifies CASSGGSGWREQFF.